This T cell receptor (beta chain) came from a study of neurological immune-mediated disorders (dated by TCRdb to between 2018 and 2021). At the level of the whole study: The study compared peripheral blood TCR-beta repertoires of HTLV-I-associated myelopathy (HAM/TSP) patients, multiple sclerosis patients and healthy controls using UMI-based sequencing. Alongside PBMC samples, the set of around 99 TCR-beta libraries contained longitudinal samples, technical triplicates, and paired CD4+ and CD8+ T-cell subsets that had been sorted. The cohort included about 70 subjects: around 15 with HAM/TSP, approximately 34 with multiple sclerosis, and 20 healthy controls. The full study reports these points: TCR clonal expansion was greatest in HAM/TSP patients and smallest in MS patients, who ranked below even healthy controls. Across subjects, expanded clones never shared an identical CDR3 amino acid sequence, which suggests that the TCR-beta repertoires in every group were private.

This clonotype was counted between two and nine times. There is no known antigen for this receptor. There are no base qualities to consult, and no much larger clone falls within one base. cDNA synthesis used template-switch 5'RACE with a primer carrying a 10-nucleotide random unique molecular identifier tagging each TCR transcript. Every sequencing run covered 15-18 subjects and yielded more than 160 million TCR-beta sequences. The RNeasy kit was used for extraction of total RNA. The KAPA Real-time Library Amplification kit was used to amplify TCR-beta VDJ regions with primers targeting the TCR constant region and the 5'RACE anchor. Sample indexes and Illumina adaptors were added in a first PCR, and a second PCR then increased library yield. After Ampure bead purification, the roughly 650 bp TCR product was size-selected on a 2% E-gel SizeSelection system. Before pooling, libraries had their quality checked on a Bioanalyzer, their concentration measured with Qubit, and their quantity determined with the Kapa Library Quantification kit. Paired-end 2 x 150 bp sequencing of the libraries was performed on an Illumina HiSeq 2500. To increase sequence diversity, about 25-31% phiX was spiked into each library pool. Processing in the source paper ran as follows. Quality-filtered reads were processed with the UMI-based MiGEC pipeline, and over 90% of raw TCR sequences were removed by the MiGEC pipeline during error correction. VDJ genes were aligned to IMGT germline references, and clonotypes were defined by unique CDR3 amino acid sequence plus V-J genes. Clonal expansion, Shannon diversity, and CDR3 relatedness (CalcPairwiseDistances, ClusterSamples) were evaluated with VDJtools, and phylogenetic trees were built with CLCbio workbench. Using coefficient-of-variation modelling across technical triplicates, the study counted a clone as expanded if it had at least 8 unique UMIs. Clones were called with MiXCR by TCRdb after fastp trimmed the public reads at Q25, and only in-frame beta chains were retained. All rows with the same CDR3 protein become a single entry with the most common DNA and genes. TCRdb assigned the V and J calls; the authors' analysis was not used. This sample holds approximately 32,000 distinct CDR3 sequences; about 15% were observed only once. Roughly a quarter of the sample belongs to the ten largest clones.

Healthy controls were blood bank volunteers in Maryland, USA. For the unsorted PBMC libraries, 2 million PBMCs were stored in RNAlater at -80 degrees C until RNA extraction and were used to generate the libraries. PBMCs were separated from peripheral blood using Ficoll-Hypaque density gradient centrifugation and then cryopreserved in liquid nitrogen. The sequence came from a man between 65 and 85 years old in good health. The sample was PBMCs.

The CDR3 sequence is CASSFWTGNTEAFF. The DNA reads TGTGCCAGCAGCTTCTGGACAGGGAATACTGAAGCTTTCTTT. The chain employs TRBV11-3 and TRBJ1-1; 8 of the junction bases match TRBD1. V ends up 3 bases short and J 5 bases short, with an unmatched junction base count of 5. From the germline V gene, CDR1 is SGHNT and CDR2 is YENEEA. Inclusive of the bounding cysteine and phenylalanine, the CDR3 is 14 residues long. Left in the record is the CDR3 DNA by itself, 42 bases read in frame from the first base.